This TCR beta chain was profiled in a study of cytomegalovirus exposure and HLA in healthy donors. The protocol was immunoSEQ multiplex PCR, while the TCRdb copy is restricted to in-frame clones and leaves out a portion. The sample contains 150,000 or so clones, 80% to 90% of which appear only once. V was clipped by 5 bases and J by 6 bases; unmatched bases: 19. Per germline, CDR1 SGHVS and CDR2 FQNEAQ. The CDR3 length is 19 residues. Whole-study findings and limits: Reportedly, cytomegalovirus status was diagnosed with high sensitivity and specificity. Within the 120 or so validation repertoires, first-cohort TCR clusters tended to co-occur, according to a later analysis. Listed as cytomegalovirus-associated were 150 or so TCR beta chains. TCR sequences were mostly rare, though some public TCRs occurred in many donors.

As concerns this clone: What it binds is unknown.

The TCR comes from a man aged 18 to 30 in good health and CMV-seropositive. The V gene is TRBV7-8, the J gene TRBJ1-6, with 7 bases that match TRBD1. Sequenced material: PBMCs. The CDR3 is CASSPLGGTVRVGNSPLHF. In DNA, the CDR3 is TGTGCCAGCAGCCCCCTTGGGGGGACAGTCCGGGTGGGTAATTCACCCCTCCACTTT.